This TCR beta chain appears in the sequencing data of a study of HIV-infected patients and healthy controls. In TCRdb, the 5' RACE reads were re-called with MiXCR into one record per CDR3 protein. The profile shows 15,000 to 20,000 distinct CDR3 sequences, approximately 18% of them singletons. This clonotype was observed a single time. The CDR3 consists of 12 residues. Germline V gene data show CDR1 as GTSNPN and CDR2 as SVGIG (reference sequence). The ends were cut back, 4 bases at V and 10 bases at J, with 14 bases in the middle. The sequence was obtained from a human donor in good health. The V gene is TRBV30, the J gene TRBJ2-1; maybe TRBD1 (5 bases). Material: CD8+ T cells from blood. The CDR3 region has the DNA TGTGCCTGGAATGCTTGGGGCGAGGAGCAGTTCTTC. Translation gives CAWNAWGEEQFF.